Sequencing of this T cell receptor (beta chain) was carried out in a study of T cell responses to AZD1222 COVID-19 vaccine. Study overall: Some second doses came at about 4 weeks and others at about 12 weeks; these were pooled. Regarding the study as a whole: Sampling that yielded the repertoires occurred only after the peak T cell response. A rise in Spike-specific TCR breadth and depth followed two AZD1222 doses. Nearly half of spike-specific TCRs reportedly go after variant regions that carry no mutations.

The count of this clone is one. Antigen: not known. The V end was cut by 6 bases, the J end by 8 bases, with 12 bases between. The germline gives CDR1 SGHRS, CDR2 YFSETQ. This CDR3 has 11 residues. The method was immunoSEQ multiplex PCR; TCRdb's version includes in-frame clones alone and lacks a portion of them. This table has approximately 94,000 clones, 92% appearing once. The chain employs TRBV5-1 and TRBJ2-7; TRBD1 might be the D (6 bases). Sequencing was performed on peripheral blood, taken on day 0 of AZD1222 vaccination. The receptor's source is an adult in good health. The CDR3 loop reads CASNTGNQQYF. As DNA, the CDR3 is TGCGCCAGCAACACAGGGAACCAGCAGTACTTC.